These 13 T cell receptor beta chains were all obtained from the same sample, sequenced in a study of CD8 T cells in ankylosing spondylitis. TCRdb itself ran the 5' RACE reads through MiXCR, one entry per CDR3 protein. This sample has approximately 25,000 distinct CDR3 sequences, with around 2.5% found just once. Sequenced: blood, either unsorted or a sorted T cell fraction (not recorded which). All receptors derive from a female donor with ankylosing spondylitis or in good health (not recorded which).

This clonotype occurred many times. V and J are TRBV9 and TRBJ2-2; TRBD2 agrees at 9 bases. V dropped 0 bases and J dropped 5; count of bases not matched to a gene: 5. This CDR3 has 16 amino acids. Germline lookup yields CDR1 SGDLS and CDR2 YYNGEE. In DNA form, the CDR3 reads TGTGCCAGCAGCGTAGTGGGTAGCGGGAGTACCGGGGAGCTGTTTTTT. Residues: CASSVVGSGSTGELFF.

This clonotype was detected many times. The chain couples TRBV20-1 to TRBJ2-2, with 7 nucleotides matching TRBD2. V lost 8 bases and J lost 3; bases outside the gene matches: 12. Germline assignment: CDR1 DFQATT and CDR2 SNEGSKA (reference sequence). The CDR3 sequence is 15 residues long. This chain's CDR3 is CSPPLAVPYTGELFF. Here the CDR3 DNA reads TGCAGTCCCCCTCTAGCGGTCCCTTACACCGGGGAGCTGTTTTTT.

In its sample, this clonotype was seen many times. The rearrangement links TRBV11-3 to TRBJ1-5; D possibly corresponds to TRBD1 (5 bases). Trimming took 0 bases from V and 9 from J, leaving 27 bases between them. The CDR3 runs 19 residues. From germline, CDR1 is SGHNT and CDR2 YENEEA. CDR3 nucleotide sequence: TGTGCCAGCAGCTTAGATCCGGACACGGCCCCTGGAGAGTTATCGCCCCAGCATTTT. Translation gives CASSLDPDTAPGELSPQHF.

This chain joins TRBV9 and TRBJ1-4, with 11 bases fitting TRBD1. CDR1 and CDR2 (germline): SGDLS, YYNGEE. V lost 3 bases to trimming and J lost 8 bases; unmatched junction nucleotides: 12. This CDR3 contains 17 residues. The CDR3 protein is CASSANGQGALGEKLFF. CDR3 sequence (DNA): TGTGCCAGCAGCGCCAACGGACAGGGGGCTTTGGGCGAAAAACTGTTTTTT.

There are many counts of this clonotype. Written as DNA, the CDR3 is TGTGCCAGCAGCGTATCGGGAGGGGCGATGGCGAGCACTGAAGCTTTCTTT. Its translation is CASSVSGGAMASTEAFF. V is TRBV9 and J is TRBJ1-1, with a tentative D call TRBD1 (5 bases). Germline CDR1 is SGDLS and CDR2 is YYNGEE. The CDR3 length is 17 residues. V was trimmed by 1 base and J by 4 bases, leaving 20 bases between them.

At least ten counts were recorded for this clonotype. The chain uses TRBV9 and TRBJ1-1; maybe TRBD1 (6 bases). The CDR3 spans 16 residues. Germline CDR1 and CDR2: SGDLS and YYNGEE. Trimming stripped 0 bases from V and 0 bases from J, with 12 bases between. CDR3 amino acids: CASSVEGGSMNTEAFF. The CDR3 DNA is TGTGCCAGCAGCGTAGAGGGGGGGTCGATGAACACTGAAGCTTTCTTT. Combining the CDR3 with reference TRBV9 and TRBJ1-1 gives the whole variable domain DSGVTQTPKHLITATGQRVTLRCSPRSGDLSVYWYQQSLDQGLQFLIQYYNGEERAKGNILERFSAQQFPDLHSELNLSSLELGDSALYFCASSVEGGSMNTEAFFGQGTRLTVV.

This clonotype was detected many times. This chain connects TRBV9 to TRBJ2-2; D gene ambiguous. Per germline, CDR1 SGDLS and CDR2 YYNGEE. Trimming pared 4 bases from V and 4 bases from J, leaving 8 bases between. The CDR3 sequence is 13 residues long. The CDR3 protein is CASSSFVTGELFF. CDR3 DNA sequence: TGTGCCAGCAGCAGCTTTGTCACCGGGGAGCTGTTTTTT.

This clonotype was picked up many times. CDR3 sequence: CASSAAGGLGDTQYF. The CDR3 DNA reads TGTGCCAGCAGCGCCGCGGGTGGCCTTGGGGATACGCAGTATTTT. The V gene is TRBV9, the J gene TRBJ2-3; D possibly corresponds to TRBD2 (5 bases). Trimming shortened V by 3 bases and J by 6 bases, and 17 bases separated the two germline ends. Germline assignment: CDR1 SGDLS and CDR2 YYNGEE. The CDR3 consists of 15 residues.

This clonotype was counted at least ten times. The V call is TRBV9, the J call TRBJ2-6; maybe TRBD1 (6 bases). Germline V gene data show CDR1 as SGDLS and CDR2 as YYNGEE. Trimming took off 3 bases at V and 2 bases at J, with 15 bases between the two ends. This CDR3 has 17 residues. The DNA for the CDR3 is TGTGCCAGCAGCGCCCAACTGTACAGGGCTGGGGCCAACGTCCTGACTTTC. It codes for CASSAQLYRAGANVLTF.

This clonotype was recorded at least ten times. This rearrangement joins TRBV9 to TRBJ2-1, with 7 bases fitting TRBD2. This CDR3 is built from 13 residues. CDR1 is SGDLS, CDR2 YYNGEE, per germline. Trimming took 4 bases from V and 7 from J; bases not matched to a gene: 5. The CDR3 region is CASSKPGGNEQFF. In DNA form, the CDR3 reads TGTGCCAGCAGCAAGCCGGGGGGAAATGAGCAGTTCTTC.

This clonotype was found many times. The chain joins TRBV9 to TRBJ2-2; D might be TRBD1 (6 bases). V dropped 0 bases and J dropped 4 bases, with 10 bases sitting between them. Germline-derived CDR1 and CDR2 are SGDLS and YYNGEE. The CDR3 has 15 amino acids. The CDR3 nucleotides are TGTGCCAGCAGCGTAGTAGGGGGTGCCACCGGGGAGCTGTTTTTT. Encoded protein: CASSVVGGATGELFF.

In its sample, this clonotype was seen many times. The chain uses TRBV9 and TRBJ2-2; D is undetermined. Deletions cut 0 bases from V and 7 bases from J, with 10 bases between. Germline V lookup: CDR1 SGDLS, CDR2 YYNGEE. CDR3 size: 14 residues. The CDR3 reads CASSVVLTGGELFF. The CDR3, as DNA: TGTGCCAGCAGCGTAGTGCTCACCGGCGGGGAGCTGTTTTTT.

This clonotype was observed at least ten times. V usage is TRBV9 and J usage is TRBJ2-1, with 9 bases identical to TRBD2. The V segment lost 2 bases and the J segment 0 bases; nucleotides outside the gene matches: 6. This CDR3 spans 17 amino acids. Germline CDR1 is SGDLS and CDR2 is YYNGEE. CDR3 residues: CASSVGGGGLSYNEQFF. CDR3 sequence (DNA): TGTGCCAGCAGCGTTGGCGGGGGGGGACTCTCCTACAATGAGCAGTTCTTC.